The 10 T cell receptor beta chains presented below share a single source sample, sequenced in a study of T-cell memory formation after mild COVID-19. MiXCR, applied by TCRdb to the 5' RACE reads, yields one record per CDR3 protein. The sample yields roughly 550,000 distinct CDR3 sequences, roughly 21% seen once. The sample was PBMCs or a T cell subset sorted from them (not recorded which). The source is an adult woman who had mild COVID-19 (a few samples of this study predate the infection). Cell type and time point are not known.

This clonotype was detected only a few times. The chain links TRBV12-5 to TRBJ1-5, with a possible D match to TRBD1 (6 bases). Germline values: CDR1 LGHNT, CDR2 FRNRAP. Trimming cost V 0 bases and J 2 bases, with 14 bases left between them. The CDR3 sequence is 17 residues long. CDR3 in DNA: TGTGCTAGTGGTTTGGTCATTAGGGAGGGGGGCAATCAGCCCCAGCATTTT. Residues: CASGLVIREGGNQPQHF.

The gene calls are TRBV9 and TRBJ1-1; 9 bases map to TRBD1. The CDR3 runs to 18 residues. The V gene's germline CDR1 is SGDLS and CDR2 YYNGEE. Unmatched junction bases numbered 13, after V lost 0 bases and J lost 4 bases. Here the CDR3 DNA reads TGTGCCAGCAGCGTAGCATCACTCACAGGGGGCCGGGGCACTGAAGCTTTCTTT. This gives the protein CASSVASLTGGRGTEAFF.

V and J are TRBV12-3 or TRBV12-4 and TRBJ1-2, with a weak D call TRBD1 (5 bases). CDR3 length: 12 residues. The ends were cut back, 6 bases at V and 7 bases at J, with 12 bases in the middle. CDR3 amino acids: CASSDSVGGYTF. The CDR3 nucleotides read TGTGCCAGCAGCGACAGCGTGGGTGGCTACACCTTC.

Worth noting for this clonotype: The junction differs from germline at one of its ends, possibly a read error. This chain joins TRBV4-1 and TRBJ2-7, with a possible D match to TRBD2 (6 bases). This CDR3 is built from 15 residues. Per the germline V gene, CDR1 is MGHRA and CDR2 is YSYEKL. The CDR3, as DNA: TGCGCCAGCAGACAAGCCGGGGGACCACCCTACGAGCAGTACTTC. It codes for CASRQAGGPPYEQYF.

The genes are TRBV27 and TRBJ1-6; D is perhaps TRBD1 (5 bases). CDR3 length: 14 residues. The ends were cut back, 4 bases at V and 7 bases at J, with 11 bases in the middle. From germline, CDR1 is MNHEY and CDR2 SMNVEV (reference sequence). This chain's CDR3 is CASSYGTGNSPLHF. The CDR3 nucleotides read TGTGCCAGCAGTTACGGGACGGGGAATTCACCCCTCCACTTT.

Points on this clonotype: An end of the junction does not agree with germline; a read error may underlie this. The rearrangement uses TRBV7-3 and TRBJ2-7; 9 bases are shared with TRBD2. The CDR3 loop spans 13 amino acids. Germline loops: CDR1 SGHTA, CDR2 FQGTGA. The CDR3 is CASSLSSGGTLSF. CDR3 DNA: TGTGCCAGCAGCTTATCCAGCGGGGGGACTCTCAGCTTC.

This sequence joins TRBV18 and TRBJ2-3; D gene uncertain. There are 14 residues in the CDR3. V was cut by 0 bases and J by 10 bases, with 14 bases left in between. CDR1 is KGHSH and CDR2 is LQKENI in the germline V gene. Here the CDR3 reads CASSPPTEKSSQYF. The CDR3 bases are TGTGCCAGCTCACCACCCACAGAGAAAAGCTCGCAGTATTTT.

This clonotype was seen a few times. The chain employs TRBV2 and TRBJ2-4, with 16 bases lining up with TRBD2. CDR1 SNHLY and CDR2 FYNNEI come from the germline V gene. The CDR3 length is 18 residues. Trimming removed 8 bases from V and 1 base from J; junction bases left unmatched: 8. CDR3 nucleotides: TGTGCCAGCGTAGGGACTAGCGGGAGGGCCGGGGCCAAAAACATTCAGTACTTC. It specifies CASVGTSGRAGAKNIQYF.

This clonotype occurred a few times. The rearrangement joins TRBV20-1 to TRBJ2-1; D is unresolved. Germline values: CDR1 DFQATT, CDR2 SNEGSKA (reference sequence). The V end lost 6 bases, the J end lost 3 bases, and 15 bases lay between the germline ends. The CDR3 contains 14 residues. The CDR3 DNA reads TGCAGTGCCCCCCAAGGGCTGCTCTACAATGAGCAGTTCTTC. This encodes CSAPQGLLYNEQFF.

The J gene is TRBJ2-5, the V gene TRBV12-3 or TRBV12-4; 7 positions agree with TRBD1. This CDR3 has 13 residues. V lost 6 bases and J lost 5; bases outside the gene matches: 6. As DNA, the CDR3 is TGTGCCAGCAGCCAAGGACAGGTTGAGACCCAGTACTTC. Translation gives CASSQGQVETQYF.